These 18 T cell receptor beta chains share one sample of origin, sequenced in a study of vaccination and CD4 T cells after COVID-19. One entry per CDR3 protein results from TCRdb running MiXCR on the PCR reads. Among around 26,000 distinct CDR3 sequences listed, around 50% were seen once. Regarding time point: late sampling 161 to 241 days after vaccination in three convalescent patients. The material sequenced was CD4+ T cells from blood, taken about 7 months after SARS-CoV-2 vaccination. The receptors come from a human donor who had recovered from COVID-19.

This chain connects TRBV7-9 to TRBJ2-1, with 10 bases matching TRBD2. CDR1 is SEHNR and CDR2 is FQNEAQ in the germline V gene (reference sequence). This CDR3 has 15 amino acids. V trimming: 5 bases; J trimming: 8 bases; junction bases outside the gene matches: 9. The CDR3 loop is CASSPPSGSGYEQFF. The CDR3, as DNA: TGTGCCAGCAGCCCTCCTAGCGGGAGCGGCTATGAGCAGTTCTTC.

The chain recombines TRBV19 with TRBJ2-1; 11 bases agree with TRBD2. This CDR3 contains 17 residues. Germline V gene lookup returns CDR1 LNHDA and CDR2 SQIVND (reference sequence). Trimming cost V 4 bases and J 7 bases; bases outside gene matches: 12. The chain's CDR3 is CASSTASLAGAINEQFF. CDR3 nucleotide sequence: TGTGCCAGTAGTACCGCTTCACTAGCGGGAGCCATTAATGAGCAGTTCTTC.

This chain links TRBV20-1 with TRBJ1-5; no firm D call. V was pared by 3 bases and J by 5 bases, with 8 bases between. Per the germline V gene, CDR1 is DFQATT and CDR2 is SNEGSKA (reference sequence). The CDR3 runs to 12 residues. CDR3 region: CSASWGDQPQHF. In DNA, the CDR3 is TGCAGTGCTAGCTGGGGAGATCAGCCCCAGCATTTT.

This clonotype was seen more than once but under ten times. The genes are TRBV28 and TRBJ1-1, with 11 bases aligning to TRBD1. The germline CDR1 and CDR2 sequences are MDHEN and SYDVKM. The CDR3 has 17 residues. The junction had 10 bases not matched to a gene; V was cut back by 6 bases and J by 1 base. The CDR3 reads CASSRAGQGAGNTEAFF. The CDR3 DNA follows: TGTGCCAGCAGCAGGGCAGGACAGGGGGCCGGGAACACTGAAGCTTTCTTT.

This rearrangement joins TRBV6-5 to TRBJ1-6; unclear D gene. Germline loops: CDR1 MNHEY, CDR2 SVGAGI. The CDR3 is made up of 16 amino acids. V lost 0 bases and J 0 bases, leaving 6 bases between the germline ends. DNA of the CDR3: TGTGCCAGCAGTTACTCCGGCGGCTCCTATAATTCACCCCTCCACTTT. Translating gives CASSYSGGSYNSPLHF.

This clonotype was seen more than once but under ten times. This chain links TRBV20-1 with TRBJ2-7, with D possibly being TRBD2 (6 bases). The CDR3 contains 14 residues. V dropped 7 bases and J dropped 4 bases, with 20 bases sitting between them. From germline, CDR1 is DFQATT and CDR2 SNEGSKA (reference sequence). In DNA, the CDR3 is TGCAGTGGTCTCGCGGGCGGGAACGTTTACGAGCAGTACTTC. Its protein product is CSGLAGGNVYEQYF.

This clonotype was seen a handful of times. V usage is TRBV7-2 and J usage is TRBJ2-5; 9 bases line up with TRBD1. The length of the CDR3 is 15 residues. Germline CDR1 is SGHTA and CDR2 is FQGNSA. V shed 5 bases, J shed 1 base, and the junction held 5 bases outside the gene matches. CDR3 coding DNA: TGTGCCAGCAGCCGGGAACAGGGGGCCCAAGAGACCCAGTACTTC. Translation gives CASSREQGAQETQYF.

This chain joins TRBV28 and TRBJ2-1; 10 nucleotides match TRBD2. Looked up from germline, CDR1 is MDHEN and CDR2 is SYDVKM. The CDR3 sequence is 22 residues long. J lost 7 bases, V lost 2 bases, and 26 bases had no gene match. In DNA, the CDR3 is TGTGCCAGCAGTTTAACCTTCCACTGGGGTCTTGAAGCGGGAGGGAATCATAATGAGCAGTTCTTC. Its translation: CASSLTFHWGLEAGGNHNEQFF.

The chain combines TRBV6-1 with TRBJ1-2; no definite D call. CDR1 and CDR2 from the germline V gene are MNHNS and SASEGT. CDR3 length: 16 residues. Trimming shortened V by 5 bases and J by 2 bases, and 18 bases separated the two germline ends. CDR3 loop: CASSTGPALGNYGYTF. The CDR3 bases are TGTGCCAGCAGTACCGGACCAGCGTTAGGGAACTATGGCTACACCTTC.

The rearrangement uses TRBV5-4 and TRBJ2-7, with D possibly TRBD1 on 7 matching bases. The CDR3 totals 14 residues. The germline gives CDR1 SGHNT, CDR2 YYREEE (reference sequence). V gave up 0 bases and J gave up 5 bases, with 12 bases separating them. The CDR3 is CASSLGAGGNEQYF. The CDR3, as DNA: TGTGCCAGCAGCTTGGGGGCAGGGGGGAACGAGCAGTACTTC.

The chain has TRBV6-4 and TRBJ1-1; the D gene is possibly TRBD1 (6 bases). The CDR3 totals 13 residues. Trimming took off 7 bases at V and 8 bases at J, with 17 bases between the two ends. Germline V gene sequence: CDR1 MRHNA, CDR2 SNTAGT. The CDR3 DNA is TGTGCCAGCATCACAAACAGGGAGGGCGAAGCTTTCTTT. Translated: CASITNREGEAFF.

V and J are TRBV11-3 and TRBJ1-1; no reliable D call. V lost 3 bases and J lost 0, with 5 bases in between. There are 13 residues in the CDR3. The germline CDR1 and CDR2 sequences are SGHNT and YENEEA. CDR3 nucleotide sequence: TGTGCCAGCAGCTTTAACATGAACACTGAAGCTTTCTTT. Translated, it gives CASSFNMNTEAFF.

V gene TRBV6-1 combines with J gene TRBJ2-7; 7 nucleotides line up with TRBD2. With V trimmed by 5 bases and J by 6 bases, 10 bases remained unmatched. The length of the CDR3 is 14 residues. CDR1 is MNHNS and CDR2 is SASEGT in the germline V gene. In DNA form, the CDR3 reads TGTGCCAGCAGTCGGGACTACCCTCTAGGCGAGCAGTACTTC. Its translation is CASSRDYPLGEQYF.

This clonotype has just a few counts. The chain carries TRBV28 and TRBJ2-5, with 7 nucleotides matching TRBD1. The CDR3 runs to 14 residues. V trimming: 7 bases; J trimming: 2 bases; junction bases outside the gene matches: 7. Germline V CDR1 and CDR2: MDHEN, SYDVKM. The CDR3 coding sequence is TGTGCCAGCACAGGGACAGTCCATCAAGAGACCCAGTACTTC. Translated, it gives CASTGTVHQETQYF.

V usage is TRBV5-1 and J usage is TRBJ2-1; D gene unclear. This CDR3 spans 15 amino acids. Germline CDR1 reads SGHRS; CDR2 reads YFSETQ. The V end lost 2 bases, the J end lost 0 bases, and 9 bases lay between the germline ends. Here the CDR3 DNA reads TGCGCCAGCAGCTTCAGCGCGAGCTCCTACAATGAGCAGTTCTTC. This codes for CASSFSASSYNEQFF. Supplemented by reference TRBV5-1 and TRBJ2-1, the full variable domain reads KAGVTQTPRYLIKTRGQQVTLSCSPISGHRSVSWYQQTPGQGLQFLFEYFSETQRNKGNFPGRFSGRQFSNSRSEMNVSTLELGDSALYLCASSFSASSYNEQFFGPGTRLTVL.

This clonotype was detected only a few times. The genes are TRBV7-8 and TRBJ1-6; a weak D match, TRBD1 (6 bases). Trimming left V 4 bases short and J 10 bases short, with 14 bases between. The CDR3 runs to 14 residues. From germline, CDR1 is SGHVS and CDR2 FQNEAQ. The CDR3 sequence is CASSSTSGGSPLHF. The CDR3 DNA reads TGTGCCAGCAGCTCCACTTCTGGGGGCTCACCCCTCCACTTT. Together with reference TRBV7-8 and TRBJ1-6, the CDR3 gives the full variable domain: GAGVSQSPRYKVAKRGQDVALRCDPISGHVSLFWYQQALGQGPEFLTYFQNEAQLDKSGLPSDRFFAERPEGSVSTLKIQRTQQEDSAVYLCASSSTSGGSPLHFGNGTRLTVT.

This clonotype was seen a few times. The V call is TRBV7-6, the J call TRBJ2-2, with D hard to call. V lost 1 base to trimming and J lost 1 base, with 10 bases between them. The germline gives CDR1 SGHVS, CDR2 FNYEAQ. The CDR3 contains 16 residues. The CDR3 sequence is CASSLDPTGNTGELFF. The CDR3 DNA is TGTGCCAGCAGCTTAGATCCGACGGGGAACACCGGGGAGCTGTTTTTT.

This clonotype was observed a few times. The chain is built from TRBV6-5 and TRBJ2-5, with TRBD2 identical over 7 bases. V lost 1 base to trimming and J lost 5 bases; unmatched junction nucleotides: 4. The CDR3 runs 14 residues. Germline values: CDR1 MNHEY, CDR2 SVGAGI. CDR3 protein: CASSYLRTSETQYF. DNA for the CDR3: TGTGCCAGCAGTTACTTAAGGACTAGTGAGACCCAGTACTTC.